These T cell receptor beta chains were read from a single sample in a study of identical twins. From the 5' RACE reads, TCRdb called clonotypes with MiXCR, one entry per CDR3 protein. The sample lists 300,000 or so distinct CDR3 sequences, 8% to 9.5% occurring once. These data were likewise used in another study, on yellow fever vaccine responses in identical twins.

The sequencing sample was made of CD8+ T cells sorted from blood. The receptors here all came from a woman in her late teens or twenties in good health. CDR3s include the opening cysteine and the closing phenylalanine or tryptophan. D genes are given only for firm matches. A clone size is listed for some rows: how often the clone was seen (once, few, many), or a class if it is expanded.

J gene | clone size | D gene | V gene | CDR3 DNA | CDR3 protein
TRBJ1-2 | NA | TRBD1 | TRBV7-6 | TGTGCCAGCAGCCCAAACCGGGACAGGGTCTATGGCTACACCTTC | CASSPNRDRVYGYTF
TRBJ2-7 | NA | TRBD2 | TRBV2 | TGTGCCAGCAGCCACCCCGGGACTAGCGGGAGTAACGAGCAGTACTTC | CASSHPGTSGSNEQYF
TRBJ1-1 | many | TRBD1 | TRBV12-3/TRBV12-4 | TGTGCCAGCAGTTTTCCTACGGGACAGACAACTGAAGCTTTCTTT | CASSFPTGQTTEAFF
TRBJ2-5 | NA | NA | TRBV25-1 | TGTGCCAGCAGTACCCGGACCGCCGCGGGAGAGACCCAGTACTTC | CASSTRTAAGETQYF
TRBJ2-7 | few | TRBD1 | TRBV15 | TGTGCCACCAGCAGGACGGGACAGGGGGCTTACGAGCAGTACTTC | CATSRTGQGAYEQYF
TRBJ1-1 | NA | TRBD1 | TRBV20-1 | TGCAGTGCTAGCTCTACAGGGGGCGGGACTGAAGCTTTCTTT | CSASSTGGGTEAFF
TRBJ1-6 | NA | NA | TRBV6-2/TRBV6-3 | TGTGCCAGCAGTTACTCGAGAGGCGAACTCCACTTT | CASSYSRGELHF
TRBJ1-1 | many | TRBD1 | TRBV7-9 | TGTGCCAGCAGCCGATTGGACAGGTGGAACACTGAAGCTTTCTTT | CASSRLDRWNTEAFF
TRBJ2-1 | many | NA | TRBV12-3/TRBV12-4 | TGTGCCAGCAGACATCCTTTAGGGGGGGCGGCCTACAATGAGCAGTTCTTC | CASRHPLGGAAYNEQFF
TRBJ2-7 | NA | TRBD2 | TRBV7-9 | TGTGCCAGCAGCTTAGCCAGCGGGGTGGCCTACGAGCAGTACTTC | CASSLASGVAYEQYF
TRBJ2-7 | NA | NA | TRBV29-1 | TGCAGCGTCTCGGACGGCCTACGCGAGCAGTACTTC | CSVSDGLREQYF
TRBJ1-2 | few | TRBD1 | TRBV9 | TGTGCCAGCAGCGTATACGGACAGGAGTATTATAACTATGGCTACACCTTC | CASSVYGQEYYNYGYTF
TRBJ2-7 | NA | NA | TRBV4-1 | TGCGCCAGCAGCCCCCTGGGACGGAGCTACGAGCAGTACTTC | CASSPLGRSYEQYF
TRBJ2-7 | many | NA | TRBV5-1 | TGCGCCAGCAGCTTGGGAAGCGGAAGCTCCTACGAGCAGTACTTC | CASSLGSGSSYEQYF
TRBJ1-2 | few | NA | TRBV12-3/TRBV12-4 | TGTGCCAGCACTCCCCTCAGGGAGGTAGCTAACTATGGCTACACCTTC | CASTPLREVANYGYTF
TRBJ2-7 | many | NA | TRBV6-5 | TGTGCCAGCAGTTACTCGAGCGGAGGCTCCTACGAGCAGTACTTC | CASSYSSGGSYEQYF
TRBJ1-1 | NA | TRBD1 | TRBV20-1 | TGCAGTGCGCCGACAGGGGGAACTGAAGCTTTCTTT | CSAPTGGTEAFF
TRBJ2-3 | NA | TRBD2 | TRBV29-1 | TGCAGCGTCGCCGCCGGGACTAGCAGATTCAGCGATACGCAGTATTTT | CSVAAGTSRFSDTQYF
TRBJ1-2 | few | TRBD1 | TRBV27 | TGTGCCAGCAGTCGCAGGGGGAACGGCTACACCTTC | CASSRRGNGYTF
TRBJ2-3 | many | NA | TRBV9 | TGTGCCAGCAGCGCCCGAAATCCAGATACGCAGTATTTT | CASSARNPDTQYF
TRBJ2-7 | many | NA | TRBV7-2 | TGTGCCAGCAGCAAATTCCTAGGATCCTACGAGCAGTACTTC | CASSKFLGSYEQYF
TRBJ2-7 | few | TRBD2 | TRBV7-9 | TGTGCCAGCAGCTTAACTAGCGGTCCCTCCTACGAGCAGTACTTC | CASSLTSGPSYEQYF
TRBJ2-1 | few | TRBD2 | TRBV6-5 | TGTGCCAGCAGTTACTCGGTTCCTAGCGGGAGGGACGAGCAGTTCTTC | CASSYSVPSGRDEQFF
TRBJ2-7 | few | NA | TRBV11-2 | TGTGCCAGCAGCCCCCGGGACAGAGATTATAGCGGGATCAGCTCCTACGAGCAGTACTTC | CASSPRDRDYSGISSYEQYF
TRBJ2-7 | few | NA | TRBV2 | TGTGCCAGCAGTGAACCCCTGGGTGGTCAGCGGAGACCCTACGAGCAGTACTTC | CASSEPLGGQRRPYEQYF
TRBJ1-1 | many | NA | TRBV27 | TGTGCCAGCAGTTTATCTTTGGGGGGGGTAGCTTTCTTT | CASSLSLGGVAFF
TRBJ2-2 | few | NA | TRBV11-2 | TGTGCCAGCAGCTTAGCAGGGCCCACCGGGGAGCTGTTTTTT | CASSLAGPTGELFF
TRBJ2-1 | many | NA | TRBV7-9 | TGTGCCAGCAGCTTTAACAATGAGCAGTTCTTC | CASSFNNEQFF
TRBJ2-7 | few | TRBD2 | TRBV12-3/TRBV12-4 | TGTGCCAGCAGTCCGGGGACTAGCGGGGGGATCCACTACGAGCAGTACTTC | CASSPGTSGGIHYEQYF
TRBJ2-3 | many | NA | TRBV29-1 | TGCAGCGTGTACAAAGGGCTGGGCACAGATACGCAGTATTTT | CSVYKGLGTDTQYF
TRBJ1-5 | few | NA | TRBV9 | TGTGCCAGCAGCCTAAGTGCCGGGGGAAGCAATCAGCCCCAGCATTTT | CASSLSAGGSNQPQHF
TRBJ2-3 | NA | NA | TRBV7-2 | TGTGCCAGCAGCGAACCAACCCCCAGCACAGATACGCAGTATTTT | CASSEPTPSTDTQYF
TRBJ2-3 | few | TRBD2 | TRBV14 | TGTGCCAGCAGCCAGCGCGCGGGGGGGAACACAGATACGCAGTATTTT | CASSQRAGGNTDTQYF
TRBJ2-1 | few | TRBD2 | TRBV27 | TGTGCCAGCAGTTTATCGAGGGAGGGGAGTGAGCAGTTCTTC | CASSLSREGSEQFF
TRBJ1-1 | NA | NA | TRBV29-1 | TGCAGCGGCAGGGAAGGCACTGAAGCTTTCTTT | CSGREGTEAFF
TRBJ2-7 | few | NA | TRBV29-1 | TGCAGCGTTGAAGGACTCTATTCCCACGAGCAGTACTTC | CSVEGLYSHEQYF
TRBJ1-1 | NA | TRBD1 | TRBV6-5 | TGTGCCAGCAGTTACGGGACAGGGAACACTGAAGCTTTCTTT | CASSYGTGNTEAFF
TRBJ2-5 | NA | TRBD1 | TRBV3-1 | TGTGCCAGCAGCGCGGACAGGGGGCAAGAGACCCGGTACTTC | CASSADRGQETRYF
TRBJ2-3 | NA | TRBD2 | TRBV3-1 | TGTGCCTGCAGCCTAGCGGGGGCCTTTCCAGATACGCAGTATTTT | CACSLAGAFPDTQYF
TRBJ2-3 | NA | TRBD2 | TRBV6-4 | TGTGCCAGCAGTGACGGTAGCGGGGGGGACTCTACGCAGTATTTT | CASSDGSGGDSTQYF
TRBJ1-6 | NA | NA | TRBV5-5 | TGTGCCAGCAGCTCTGAGGGGGATATGGATTCACCCCTCCACTTT | CASSSEGDMDSPLHF
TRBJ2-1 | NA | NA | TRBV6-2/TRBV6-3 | TGTGCCAGCAGCCCCACAGGGAAGGGAAGATCCTACAATGAGCAGTTCTTC | CASSPTGKGRSYNEQFF
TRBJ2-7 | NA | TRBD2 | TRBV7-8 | TGTGCCAGCAGCTTAGTCGGGGGGAGTTTCGAGCAGTACTTC | CASSLVGGSFEQYF
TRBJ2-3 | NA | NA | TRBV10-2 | TGCGCCAGCAGCTTAGCACTTCCCCCAGATACGCAGTATTTT | CASSLALPPDTQYF
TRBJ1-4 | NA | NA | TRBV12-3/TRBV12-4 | TGTGCCAGCAGGCCAGCCGCAACTAATGAAAAACTGTTTTTT | CASRPAATNEKLFF
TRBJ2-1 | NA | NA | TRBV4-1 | TGCGCCAGCAGCCAAGATAAGGGGTCCTACAATGAGCAGTTCTTC | CASSQDKGSYNEQFF
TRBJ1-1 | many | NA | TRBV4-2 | TGTGCCAGCAGCCAAGGCGGGAGTGGGTTATGGACTGAAGCTTTCTTT | CASSQGGSGLWTEAFF
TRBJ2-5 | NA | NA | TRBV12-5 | TGTGCTAGTGGTTTGGGAATGGAGACCCAGTACTTC | CASGLGMETQYF